Sequencing of this T cell receptor beta chain was carried out in a study of T cells in Graves' hyperthyroidism and ophthalmopathy. Broader study findings: Separation of ophthalmopathy from stable hyperthyroidism was achieved by a 13 V-J model. The model made its ophthalmopathy prediction, and onset followed a median approximately six months later.

The V end was cut by 1 base, the J end by 6 bases, with 10 bases between. The CDR3 is 12 amino acids. The germline V gene has CDR1 DFQATT and CDR2 SNEGSKA (reference sequence). Details on this clonotype: As yet, its antigen is unknown.

Regions amplified from RNA transcripts were the TCR beta CDR3 regions. The HTBI primer set served for first-round RT-PCR of the TCR CDR3. A single record per CDR3 protein comes from TCRdb applying MiXCR to the multiplex PCR reads. The sample yields hundreds of thousands of distinct CDR3 sequences, 45% seen once. Thyroid ultrasound and orbital computed tomography, with clinical symptoms and serum thyroxine and TRAb, informed diagnoses. The specimen was peripheral blood or thyroid tissue (not recorded which). The J gene is TRBJ2-7, the V gene TRBV20-1; the D is unclear. This receptor was identified in an adult man with Graves' disease, either hyperthyroidism or ophthalmopathy (not recorded which). The CDR3 nucleotides read TGCAGTGCTAGAGTGGATAGCCGCGAGCAGTACTTC. The encoded protein is CSARVDSREQYF.